This T cell receptor beta chain was recorded in a study of blood T cell repertoires in COVID-19. As for the study in general: Some COVID-19 samples were acute and others convalescent; all came from the United States, Italy and Spain.

Between the trimmed V and J ends, which lost 4 bases and 5 bases, there was a span of 11 bases. The CDR3 runs to 12 residues. Germline CDR1 reads SQVTM; CDR2 reads ANQGSEA. Source study methods: Reference gene primer amplification gave estimated nucleated cell counts. Sequenced by immunoSEQ multiplex PCR; TCRdb stores in-frame clones only, minus some. V, J and clone size are taken as reported in that table, and D and trimming were inferred from the DNA itself. Of 55,000 to 75,000 clones detected, approximately 80% appear once; the ten largest clones hold roughly a sixth. The gene calls are TRBV29-1 and TRBJ2-5; D remains ambiguous. The receptor was derived from a man aged 80 or over with active COVID-19. Sequencing used peripheral blood. DNA for the CDR3: TGCAGCGTTGTTTCCAGGCCGGAGACCCAGTACTTC. Residues: CSVVSRPETQYF.